This T cell receptor beta chain was found in a study of T-cell memory formation after mild COVID-19. Only a few counts were recorded for this clonotype. MiXCR, run by TCRdb on the 5' RACE reads, gives a single entry per CDR3 protein. Of roughly 130,000 distinct CDR3 sequences in the sample, approximately 15% were seen once. Sequencing was done on a sample of PBMCs or a T cell subset sorted from them (not recorded which). The clonotype comes from a man aged 18 to 35 who had mild COVID-19 (a few samples of this study predate the infection). Cell type and time point are not known.

Here the CDR3 reads CASSLGTAATSDTQYF. The CDR3 nucleotides read TGCGCCAGCAGCCTTGGGACAGCGGCGACATCCGATACGCAGTATTTT. The rearrangement uses TRBV5-1 and TRBJ2-3, with TRBD1 identical over 7 bases. The ends lost 4 bases at V and 6 bases at J; junction bases unmatched: 14. CDR1 is SGHRS, CDR2 YFSETQ, per germline. This CDR3 is 16 amino acids long.